The entry that follows covers one T cell receptor (beta chain) sequence. This table comes from immunoSEQ multiplex PCR, and its TCRdb copy is limited to in-frame clones, with some not included. This table holds roughly 180,000 clones, over 75% found once. V shed 8 bases, J shed 5 bases, and the junction held 9 bases outside the gene matches. Germline loops: CDR1 LGHNA, CDR2 YNFKEQ. There are 16 residues in the CDR3. These data come from a study of T cell responses to AZD1222 COVID-19 vaccine. Source: peripheral blood, taken on day 0 of AZD1222 vaccination. This chain uses TRBV4-2 with TRBJ2-5; 15 positions agree with TRBD2. This TCR was sampled from an adult in good health. The CDR3 spells CASGDGTSGGRETQYF. CDR3 coding DNA: TGTGCCAGCGGGGACGGGACTAGCGGGGGGAGGGAGACCCAGTACTTC.